One and the same sample provided the 8 T cell receptor beta chains below, sequenced in a study of shared clonotypes between healthy human individuals. Produced via immunoSEQ multiplex PCR; TCRdb's table is partial and in-frame only. Here the sample spans 2 million or so clones, roughly 96% being singletons. The sample was naive CD4+ T cells sorted from blood. Subset specified: CD45RA+ positively selected. These receptors were collected from a young man in good health.

The chain couples TRBV28 to TRBJ1-5; possibly TRBD1 for D (6 bases). This CDR3 has 12 amino acids. Trimming pared 11 bases from V and 2 bases from J, leaving 10 bases between. The germline V gene has CDR1 MDHEN and CDR2 SYDVKM. The chain's CDR3 is CAGRQGNQPQHF. The CDR3 bases are TGTGCCGGACGACAGGGCAATCAGCCCCAGCATTTT.

The chain carries TRBV6-5 and TRBJ2-1; 9 nucleotides line up with TRBD1. The junction had 11 bases not matched to a gene; V was cut back by 5 bases and J by 9 bases. CDR3 length: 15 residues. CDR1 is MNHEY and CDR2 is SVGAGI in the germline V gene. The CDR3 region is CASSPTPGTGFEQFF. CDR3 in DNA: TGTGCCAGCAGTCCCACCCCCGGGACAGGGTTTGAGCAGTTCTTC.

The chain is built from TRBV7-9 and TRBJ1-6; no reliable D call. The CDR3 totals 17 residues. V was clipped by 5 bases and J by 0 bases, with 14 bases between them. Germline V gene data show CDR1 as SEHNR and CDR2 as FQNEAQ (reference sequence). CDR3: CASSPGGPSSYNSPLHF. CDR3 bases: TGTGCCAGCAGCCCCGGAGGGCCAAGCTCCTATAATTCACCCCTCCACTTT.

The chain is built from TRBV6-5 and TRBJ2-1; D is uncertain. The ends were cut back, 0 bases at V and 9 bases at J, with 6 bases in the middle. CDR1 MNHEY and CDR2 SVGAGI come from the germline V gene. This CDR3 is 12 amino acids long. Here the CDR3 reads CASSYSGVEQFF. In DNA, the CDR3 is TGTGCCAGCAGTTACTCTGGAGTTGAGCAGTTCTTC.

The rearrangement joins TRBV6-5 to TRBJ2-7, with a possible D match to TRBD1 (5 bases). Trimming shortened V by 2 bases and J by 0 bases, and 14 bases separated the two germline ends. From germline, CDR1 is MNHEY and CDR2 SVGAGI. This CDR3 has 16 amino acids. DNA for the CDR3: TGTGCCAGCAGTTACGCGGCCAGGGCTTCCTCCTACGAGCAGTACTTC. Protein product: CASSYAARASSYEQYF.

The rearrangement joins TRBV25-1 to TRBJ1-2, with 9 bases that match TRBD1. V shed 9 bases, J shed 0 bases, and the junction held 5 bases outside the gene matches. Germline CDR1 reads MGHDK; CDR2 reads SYGVNS. CDR3 length: 14 amino acids. CDR3 protein: CASRGTGTNYGYTF. DNA for the CDR3: TGTGCCAGTAGGGGGACAGGGACTAACTATGGCTACACCTTC.

This sequence joins TRBV25-1 and TRBJ2-3; D is possibly TRBD1 (6 bases). The CDR3 length is 14 residues. Germline-derived CDR1 and CDR2 are MGHDK and SYGVNS. V dropped 7 bases and J dropped 2 bases, with 13 bases sitting between them. CDR3 protein: CASTPMGATDTQYF. DNA of the CDR3: TGTGCCAGCACGCCCATGGGGGCCACAGATACGCAGTATTTT. Combining the CDR3 with reference TRBV25-1 and TRBJ2-3 gives the whole variable domain EADIYQTPRYLVIGTGKKITLECSQTMGHDKMYWYQQDPGMELHLIHYSYGVNSTEKGDLSSESTVSRIRTEHFPLTLESARPSHTSQYLCASTPMGATDTQYFGPGTRLTVL.

Comments on this clone: Different DNA sequences within this sample yield the same CDR3. The V call is TRBV19, the J call TRBJ1-1; TRBD1 matches at 8 bases. Looked up from germline, CDR1 is LNHDA and CDR2 is SQIVND (reference sequence). This CDR3 has 14 amino acids. The ends lost 5 bases at V and 2 bases at J; junction bases unmatched: 4. In nucleotides, the CDR3 is TGTGCCAGTAGTCCCGGACAGGGAAACACTGAAGCTTTCTTT. This encodes CASSPGQGNTEAFF.